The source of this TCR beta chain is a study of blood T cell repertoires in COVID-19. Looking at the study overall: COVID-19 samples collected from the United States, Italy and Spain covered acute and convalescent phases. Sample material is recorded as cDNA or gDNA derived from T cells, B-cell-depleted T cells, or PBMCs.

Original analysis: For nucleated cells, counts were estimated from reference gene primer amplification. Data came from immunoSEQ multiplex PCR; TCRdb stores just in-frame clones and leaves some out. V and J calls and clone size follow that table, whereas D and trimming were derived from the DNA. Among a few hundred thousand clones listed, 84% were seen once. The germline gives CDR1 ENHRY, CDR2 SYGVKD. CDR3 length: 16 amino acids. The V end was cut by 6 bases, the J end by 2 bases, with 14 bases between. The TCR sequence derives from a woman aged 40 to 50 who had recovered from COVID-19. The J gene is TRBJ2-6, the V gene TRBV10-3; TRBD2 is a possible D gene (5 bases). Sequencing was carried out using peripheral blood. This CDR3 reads CAISPGTFTGANVLTF. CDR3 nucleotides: TGTGCCATCAGCCCGGGAACCTTTACTGGGGCCAACGTCCTGACTTTC.